Following are 32 T cell receptor beta chains from one sample sequenced in a study of blood T cells in healthy people across ages. Then a second PCR, running about 6 to 12 cycles, was carried out with a sample-barcoded 5' primer and a J-beta primer mix. TCRdb re-called the 5' RACE reads through MiXCR, storing one row per CDR3 protein. The top ten hold under 8.5% of the sample, which has about 1.4 million distinct CDR3 sequences, 59% seen once. The sequencing input was blood. The receptors come from a man between 18 and 35 years old in good health.

V gene TRBV4-1 combines with J gene TRBJ2-3; D ambiguous. The CDR3 covers 13 residues. The germline gives CDR1 MGHRA, CDR2 YSYEKL. Between the trimmed V and J ends, which lost 7 bases and 4 bases, there was a span of 12 bases. Here the CDR3 reads CASTTSFSDTQYF. CDR3 coding DNA: TGCGCCAGCACGACGTCCTTCTCAGATACGCAGTATTTT.

This clonotype was recorded a few times. The chain recombines TRBV6-2 or TRBV6-3 with TRBJ2-5; D is possibly TRBD2 (5 bases). The length of the CDR3 is 12 residues. Trimming removed 6 bases from V and 5 bases from J, with 10 bases in between. Looked up from germline, CDR1 is MNHEY and CDR2 is SVGEGT. The CDR3 DNA follows: TGTGCCAGCAGATCACTAGGGGAGACCCAGTACTTC. The encoded protein is CASRSLGETQYF.

This clonotype was counted only a few times. The rearrangement links TRBV12-3 or TRBV12-4 to TRBJ2-7; 8 bases line up with TRBD1. The CDR3 is made up of 16 amino acids. Trimming cost V 5 bases and J 1 base; bases outside gene matches: 10. CDR3 nucleotide sequence: TGTGCCAGCAGTCCATCAATCGACAGGGGATCCTACGAGCAGTACTTC. Protein product: CASSPSIDRGSYEQYF.

The CDR3 sequence: CASSFLGTVGDTQYF. CDR3 sequence (DNA): TGTGCCAGCAGTTTCCTCGGGACAGTCGGAGATACGCAGTATTTT. The J gene is TRBJ2-3, the V gene TRBV6-6, with 7 bases lining up with TRBD1. The V and J ends lost 4 bases and 5 bases, in that order; junction bases with no gene match: 9. Germline V CDR1 and CDR2: MNHNY, SVGAGI (reference sequence). This CDR3 contains 15 residues.

This clonotype has only one observation. The chain employs TRBV29-1 and TRBJ2-3; D may be TRBD2 (5 bases). Germline V gene data show CDR1 as SQVTM and CDR2 as ANQGSEA. The V and J ends lost 4 bases and 1 base respectively, with 9 bases between them. CDR3 size: 13 residues. The CDR3 sequence is CSVADSGTDTQYF. The CDR3 DNA reads as TGCAGCGTTGCGGACTCGGGCACAGATACGCAGTATTTT.

The chain combines TRBV20-1 with TRBJ2-1; 7 nucleotides agree with TRBD2. Gene TRBJ2-7 matches the end of the DNA better, so the J call may be wrong. The CDR3 extends over 14 amino acids. From germline, CDR1 is DFQATT and CDR2 SNEGSKA (reference sequence). This CDR3 is CSARDLGLQNEQYF. CDR3 bases: TGCAGTGCTAGAGACCTGGGACTACAAAATGAGCAGTACTTC.

The CDR3 loop is CASSPPRTEGDDEQYF. Here the CDR3 DNA reads TGCGCCAGCAGCCCCCCCCGGACAGAGGGGGATGACGAGCAGTACTTC. The chain links TRBV4-1 to TRBJ2-7; possible D gene TRBD1, 6 bases. CDR3 size: 16 residues. Germline CDR1 reads MGHRA; CDR2 reads YSYEKL. With 4 bases removed from V and 5 bases from J, the gap between germline ends came to 21 bases.

The chain is built from TRBV20-1 and TRBJ2-5; 7 bases align to TRBD1. The CDR3 covers 13 residues. Trimming at V came to 2 bases and at J to 3 bases, leaving 3 bases not matched to a gene. Germline V gives CDR1 DFQATT, CDR2 SNEGSKA (reference sequence). In DNA, the CDR3 is TGCAGTGCTAGACAAACAGGGGAAGAGACCCAGTACTTC. Its protein product is CSARQTGEETQYF.

This sequence joins TRBV18 and TRBJ1-2; D ambiguous. The length of the CDR3 is 15 residues. V was cut by 1 base and J by 3 bases, with 12 bases left in between. The V gene's germline CDR1 is KGHSH and CDR2 LQKENI. CDR3 nucleotides: TGTGCCAGCTCACCACTAGGTCGGACGGACTATGGCTACACCTTC. Its protein is CASSPLGRTDYGYTF.

V and J are TRBV7-8 and TRBJ2-3; D unclear. The V end lost 3 bases, the J end lost 1 base, and 8 bases lay between the germline ends. Germline CDR1 SGHVS, CDR2 FQNEAQ. The CDR3 has 14 residues. The CDR3: CASSFMGGTDTQYF. Written as DNA, the CDR3 is TGTGCCAGCAGCTTCATGGGTGGCACAGATACGCAGTATTTT.

V is TRBV15 and J is TRBJ1-4, with 7 bases aligning to TRBD1. The CDR3 extends over 17 amino acids. Germline V lookup: CDR1 LNHNV, CDR2 YYDKDF (reference sequence). The V segment lost 1 base and the J segment 8 bases; nucleotides outside the gene matches: 13. The CDR3 nucleotides are TGTGCCACCAGCAGAGCCCCGAGGAGGGGGCTCGAAGAAAAACTGTTTTTT. It codes for CATSRAPRRGLEEKLFF.

The chain carries TRBV6-5 and TRBJ1-6, with a weak D call TRBD1 (6 bases). V was clipped by 6 bases and J by 3 bases, with 15 bases between them. CDR1 is MNHEY and CDR2 is SVGAGI in the germline V gene. The CDR3 runs 16 residues. CDR3 in amino acids: CASSPRGGFYNSPLHF. For the CDR3, the DNA is TGTGCCAGCAGCCCAAGGGGGGGCTTCTATAATTCACCCCTCCACTTT.

The rearrangement uses TRBV24-1 and TRBJ2-5; no clear D gene. Trimming removed 9 bases at V and 6 bases at J, with 10 bases between. CDR3 length equals 11 residues. The V gene's germline CDR1 is KGHDR and CDR2 SFDVKD. The DNA of the CDR3 is TGTGCCACCGGGTTCGGAAAGACCCAGTACTTC. Protein product: CATGFGKTQYF.

This clonotype was detected once. This rearrangement joins TRBV2 to TRBJ1-2, with a tentative D call TRBD1 (6 bases). In germline, CDR1 is SNHLY, CDR2 FYNNEI. The CDR3 consists of 14 residues. The V end was cut by 4 bases, the J end by 6 bases, with 15 bases between. As DNA, the CDR3 is TGTGCCAGCAGTGTCCGGGGAGGGGGAGATGGCTACACCTTC. Protein sequence: CASSVRGGGDGYTF.

This clonotype was detected only a few times. The chain employs TRBV4-1 and TRBJ2-7; TRBD1 matches at 8 bases. Trimming cost V 0 bases and J 2 bases; bases outside gene matches: 6. The CDR3 spans 16 residues. The germline V gene encodes CDR1 MGHRA and CDR2 YSYEKL. Here the CDR3 reads CASSQEAGGPTYEQYF. CDR3 in DNA: TGCGCCAGCAGCCAAGAAGCAGGGGGCCCCACCTACGAGCAGTACTTC.

The chain carries TRBV29-1 and TRBJ1-1, with D unclear. Germline V gene data show CDR1 as SQVTM and CDR2 as ANQGSEA. This CDR3 spans 12 amino acids. Trimming took off 3 bases at V and 4 bases at J, with 9 bases between the two ends. The DNA of the CDR3 is TGCAGCGTTGATTCTGGGAGCACTGAAGCTTTCTTT. Amino acid sequence: CSVDSGSTEAFF.

This clonotype has a single count. The V and J genes are TRBV14 and TRBJ2-1; 10 bases map to TRBD2. The J segment lost 7 bases and the V segment lost 2 bases, leaving 5 bases of the junction unmatched. The CDR3 covers 15 residues. CDR1 is SGHDN and CDR2 is FVKESK in the germline V gene. The DNA for the CDR3 is TGTGCCAGCAGCCAAACTAGCGGGACGGGGAATGAGCAGTTCTTC. It encodes CASSQTSGTGNEQFF.

This clonotype was seen only a few times. The chain recombines TRBV6-2 or TRBV6-3 with TRBJ2-7; the D call may be TRBD1 or TRBD2 (5 bases each). Germline CDR1 MNHEY, CDR2 SVGEGT. CDR3 size: 11 residues. Trimming took off 2 bases at V and 13 bases at J, with 12 bases between the two ends. The CDR3 region is CASSYRSGLYF. The CDR3 DNA is TGTGCCAGCAGTTACAGATCGGGGCTTTACTTC.

The CDR3 loop reads CSGLGGFGYGYTF. CDR3 bases: TGCAGCGGCCTTGGGGGTTTTGGCTATGGCTACACCTTC. The chain is built from TRBV29-1 and TRBJ1-2, with TRBD1 as a possible D gene (5 bases). Germline values: CDR1 SQVTM, CDR2 ANQGSEA. This CDR3 region has 13 residues. V was shortened by 7 bases and J by 4 bases, with 16 bases between the two germline ends.

The chain combines TRBV14 with TRBJ1-2, with no clear D. CDR1 is SGHDN, CDR2 FVKESK, per germline. This CDR3 has 17 residues. V lost 0 bases to trimming and J lost 0 bases, with 14 bases between them. The CDR3 region is CASSQEGRINANYGYTF. The CDR3 DNA reads as TGTGCCAGCAGCCAAGAAGGCAGAATCAATGCTAACTATGGCTACACCTTC.

This clonotype was counted only a few times. This chain connects TRBV6-2 or TRBV6-3 to TRBJ2-4; 7 nucleotides align to TRBD2. The CDR3 has 14 residues. V shed 7 bases, J shed 0 bases, and the junction held 3 bases outside the gene matches. Germline V gene sequence: CDR1 MNHEY, CDR2 SVGEGT. The CDR3 DNA sequence: TGTGCCAGCAAGGGACTACTAGCCAAAAACATTCAGTACTTC. Translation gives CASKGLLAKNIQYF.

This clonotype appeared a few times. At one of its ends the junction is not consistent with the germline gene, which may arise from a read error. The chain links TRBV6-5 to TRBJ2-5; D gene ambiguous. The CDR3 is 14 amino acids. Germline CDR1 and CDR2: MNHEY and SVGAGI. The chain's CDR3 is CASSDSVPKETQYF. For the CDR3, the DNA is TGTGCCAGCAGTGACTCGGTGCCTAAGGAGACCCAGTACTTC.

The rearrangement links TRBV25-1 to TRBJ2-1; 7 bases agree with TRBD1. Germline CDR1 MGHDK, CDR2 SYGVNS. J was trimmed by 6 bases and V by 3 bases; bases with no gene match: 8. The CDR3 totals 15 residues. This chain's CDR3 is CASSDFGTVSNEQFF. Here the CDR3 DNA reads TGTGCCAGCAGTGACTTTGGGACAGTAAGCAATGAGCAGTTCTTC. Full variable domain (remainder filled in from reference TRBV25-1 and TRBJ2-1): EADIYQTPRYLVIGTGKKITLECSQTMGHDKMYWYQQDPGMELHLIHYSYGVNSTEKGDLSSESTVSRIRTEHFPLTLESARPSHTSQYLCASSDFGTVSNEQFFGPGTRLTVL.

The chain uses TRBV20-1 and TRBJ1-4, with 9 bases aligning to TRBD1. This CDR3 has 13 amino acids. Losses at the gene ends were 4 bases for V and 8 bases for J; bases not matched to a gene: 5. Germline V gene sequence: CDR1 DFQATT, CDR2 SNEGSKA (reference sequence). The CDR3 reads CSATGTGREKLFF. CDR3 nucleotides: TGCAGTGCTACCGGGACAGGGAGAGAAAAACTGTTTTTT.

This clonotype has only a few counts. This chain connects TRBV12-3 or TRBV12-4 to TRBJ2-3; D is undetermined. Trimming took 8 bases from V and 4 from J, leaving 7 bases between them. The CDR3 is 11 residues long. The CDR3 spells CASVVSDTQYF. The CDR3, as DNA: TGTGCCAGCGTAGTTTCAGATACGCAGTATTTT.

The chain combines TRBV12-3 or TRBV12-4 with TRBJ1-6; D gene unclear. Trimming shortened V by 3 bases and J by 9 bases, and 12 bases separated the two germline ends. The CDR3 sequence is 14 residues long. Written as DNA, the CDR3 is TGTGCCAGCAGTTTCGTTGGGGTCAGTTCACCCCTCCACTTT. Translating it yields CASSFVGVSSPLHF.

The V gene is TRBV4-3, the J gene TRBJ2-7, with D perhaps TRBD2 (5 bases). Germline CDR1 and CDR2: LGHNA and YSLEER. V was clipped by 0 bases and J by 4 bases, with 13 bases between them. This CDR3 is 15 amino acids long. DNA of the CDR3: TGCGCCAGCAGCCAAGATGGAAAGGGAGAGTACGAGCAGTACTTC. This gives the protein CASSQDGKGEYEQYF.

J is TRBJ2-4 and V is TRBV9, with D possibly TRBD2 on 5 matching bases. Germline CDR1 SGDLS, CDR2 YYNGEE. The CDR3 loop spans 14 amino acids. Trimming stripped 3 bases from V and 1 base from J, with 8 bases between. This chain's CDR3 is CASSARDAKNIQYF. The CDR3 nucleotides read TGTGCCAGCAGCGCCCGGGATGCCAAAAACATTCAGTACTTC.

V and J are TRBV12-3 or TRBV12-4 and TRBJ2-1, with 14 bases fitting TRBD2. The CDR3 loop spans 17 amino acids. V lost 6 bases and J lost 9; bases outside the gene matches: 13. Here the CDR3 reads CASSRGLAGVISGEQFF. DNA for the CDR3: TGTGCCAGCAGCCGGGGACTAGCGGGAGTAATCAGTGGTGAGCAGTTCTTC.

V is TRBV13 and J is TRBJ1-1, with 7 bases identical to TRBD1. The CDR3 contains 16 residues. The germline V gene has CDR1 PRHDT and CDR2 FYEKMQ (reference sequence). The J segment lost 4 bases and the V segment lost 0 bases, leaving 8 bases of the junction unmatched. The CDR3 region has the DNA TGTGCCAGCAGCTTAGGTGGGGCAGGGGGTAGCACTGAAGCTTTCTTT. Residues: CASSLGGAGGSTEAFF.

This clonotype was seen more than once but under ten times. The J gene is TRBJ2-7, the V gene TRBV20-1; 7 bases match TRBD2. The CDR3 sequence is 15 residues long. From germline, CDR1 is DFQATT and CDR2 SNEGSKA (reference sequence). J was trimmed by 3 bases and V by 6 bases; bases with no gene match: 14. The CDR3 loop is CSAPPREDPFYEQYF. The CDR3 nucleotides read TGCAGTGCCCCACCCCGGGAGGACCCATTCTACGAGCAGTACTTC.

The genes are TRBV6-6 and TRBJ2-7, with D unresolved. The better agreement between TRBJ2-5 and the DNA end casts doubt on the J call. Germline loops: CDR1 MNHNY, CDR2 SVGAGI (reference sequence). There are 15 residues in the CDR3. The CDR3 DNA reads as TGTGCCAGCAGTTACCCCTCCGGGTACCAAGAGACCCAGTACTTC. Protein: CASSYPSGYQETQYF.